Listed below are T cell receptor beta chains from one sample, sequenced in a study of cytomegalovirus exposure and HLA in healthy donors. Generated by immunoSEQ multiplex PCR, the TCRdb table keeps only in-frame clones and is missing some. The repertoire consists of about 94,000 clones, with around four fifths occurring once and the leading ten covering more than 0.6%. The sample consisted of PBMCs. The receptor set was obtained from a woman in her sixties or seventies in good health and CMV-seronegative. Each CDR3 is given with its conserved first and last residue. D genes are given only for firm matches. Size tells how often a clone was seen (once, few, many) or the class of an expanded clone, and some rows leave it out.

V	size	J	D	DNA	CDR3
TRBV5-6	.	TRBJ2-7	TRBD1	TGTGCCAGCAGCCGGTTGGGACAGGAATCCTACGAGCAGTACTTC	CASSRLGQESYEQYF
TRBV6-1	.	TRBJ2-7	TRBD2	TGTGCCAGCTGCGGGAGTACCTACGAGCAGTACTTC	CASCGSTYEQYF
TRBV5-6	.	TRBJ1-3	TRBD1	TGTGCCAGCAGCTTGCGGACAGGGGCGGACACCATATATTTT	CASSLRTGADTIYF
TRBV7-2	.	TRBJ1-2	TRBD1	TGTGCCAGCAGCTTAGTAGGGGGCGATGGCTACACCTTC	CASSLVGGDGYTF
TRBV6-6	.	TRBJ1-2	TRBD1	TGTGCCAGCAGTTACTCTCCAGGGGGCGCGGACTATGGCTACACCTTC	CASSYSPGGADYGYTF
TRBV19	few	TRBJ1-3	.	TGTGCCAGTAGTATGCCCTCAGGGGCACGGGGAAACACCATATATTTT	CASSMPSGARGNTIYF
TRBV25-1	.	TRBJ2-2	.	TGTGCCAGCAGTGCCCACAGGGATTTCACCGGGGAGCTGTTTTTT	CASSAHRDFTGELFF
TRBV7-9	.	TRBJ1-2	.	TGTGCCAGCAGCTTTGCCTGGCGAGGGCATAGCTATGGCTACACCTTC	CASSFAWRGHSYGYTF
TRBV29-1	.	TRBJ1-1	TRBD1	TGCAGCGTGGAGACAGGGCTGAGTGGAACTGAAGCTTTCTTT	CSVETGLSGTEAFF
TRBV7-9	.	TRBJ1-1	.	TGTGCCAGCAGCTCCGATGAGGAAGCTTTCTTT	CASSSDEEAFF
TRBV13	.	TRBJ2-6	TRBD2	TGTGCCAGCAGCTTAAGAGCAGCGGGGGTAACCTCTGGGGCCAACGTCCTGACTTTC	CASSLRAAGVTSGANVLTF
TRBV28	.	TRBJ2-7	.	TGTGCCAGCAGTTTGGACAGCTACGAGCAGTACTTC	CASSLDSYEQYF
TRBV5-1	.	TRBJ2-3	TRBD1	TGCGCCAGCAGCTCCAGACAGGGGGCAGATACGCAGTATTTT	CASSSRQGADTQYF
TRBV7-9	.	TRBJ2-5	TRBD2	TGTGCCAGCAGCGGGCGACTAGCGGGACTCCAAGAGACCCAGTACTTC	CASSGRLAGLQETQYF
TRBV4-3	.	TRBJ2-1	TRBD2	TGCGCCAGCAGCCAGGAGACTAGCGGGAGGCTAAATGAGCAGTTCTTC	CASSQETSGRLNEQFF
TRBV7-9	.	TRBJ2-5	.	TGTGCCAGCAGCCCCACGAGGAGGTTGGAGACCCAGTACTTC	CASSPTRRLETQYF
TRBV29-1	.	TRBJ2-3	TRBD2	TGCAGCGTCGGGGGAGGGGCCCTCACCGATACGCAGTATTTT	CSVGGGALTDTQYF
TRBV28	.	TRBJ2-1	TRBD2	TGTGCCAGCAAAGTCACCGGACTAGCGGGAGGCGAGAGCTCCTACAATGAGCAGTTCTTC	CASKVTGLAGGESSYNEQFF
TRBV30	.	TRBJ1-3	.	TGTGCCTGGAGTCCCGGGACAACGATTTTCGGAAACACCATATATTTT	CAWSPGTTIFGNTIYF
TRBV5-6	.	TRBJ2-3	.	TGTGCCAGCAGCTTGGGCGGGTCCGGCACAGATACGCAGTATTTT	CASSLGGSGTDTQYF
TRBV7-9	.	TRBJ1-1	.	TGTGCCAGCAGCCCCTTGGGGCACATGAGCCTAGGGGCTGAAGCTTTCTTT	CASSPLGHMSLGAEAFF
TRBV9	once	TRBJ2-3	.	TGTGCCAGCAGCGTAGTGGGAGGACCGCTTACAGATACGCAGTATTTT	CASSVVGGPLTDTQYF
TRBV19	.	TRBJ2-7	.	TGTGCCAGTAGTGATGACGGGAGAGCCCTCTCCTACGAGCAGTACTTC	CASSDDGRALSYEQYF
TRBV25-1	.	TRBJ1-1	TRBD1	TGTGCCAGCAGTGAAGGACAGGGGGCGACTGAAGCTTTCTTT	CASSEGQGATEAFF
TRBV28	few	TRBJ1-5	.	TGTGCCAGCAGTTTATGGGGGGGTGATCAGCCCCAGCATTTT	CASSLWGGDQPQHF
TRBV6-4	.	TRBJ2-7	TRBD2	TGTGCCAGCGTAGGGGATGGCGGGAGGGCCTGCTACGAGCAGTACTTC	CASVGDGGRACYEQYF
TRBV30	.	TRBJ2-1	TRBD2	TGTGCCTGGAGTGGTACTAGCGTTAGCTACAATGAGCAGTTCTTC	CAWSGTSVSYNEQFF
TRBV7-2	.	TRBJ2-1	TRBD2	TGTGCCAGCAGCTTCTCGGGACTAGCGGGAAGAAATGAGCAGTTCTTC	CASSFSGLAGRNEQFF
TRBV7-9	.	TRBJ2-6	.	TGTGCCAGCAGCTCACTAAGCGGCAGAAACTCTGGGGCCAACGTCCTGACTTTC	CASSSLSGRNSGANVLTF
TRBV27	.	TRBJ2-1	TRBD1	TGTGCCAGCAGCAGGGGCCCGGACAGGGGGCATAAGGAGCAGTTCTTC	CASSRGPDRGHKEQFF
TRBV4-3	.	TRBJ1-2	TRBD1	TGCGCCAGCAGCCAAGCATGGGACAGGGGGGCCTATGGCTACACCTTC	CASSQAWDRGAYGYTF
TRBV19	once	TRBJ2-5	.	TGTGCCAGTAGTATAGCATGGGGGAAAGGACAGGGACTACAAGAGACCCAGTACTTC	CASSIAWGKGQGLQETQYF
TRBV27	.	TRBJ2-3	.	TGTGCCAGCAGTTTCGCAGGGTTAGATACGCAGTATTTT	CASSFAGLDTQYF
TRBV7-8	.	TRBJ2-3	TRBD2	TGTGCCAGCAGCTTAAGTGGACTAGCGGGGGGACCCCGGTCGCAGTATTTT	CASSLSGLAGGPRSQYF
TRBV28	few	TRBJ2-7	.	TGTGCCAGCAGTCCTAGGTACGAGCAGTACTTC	CASSPRYEQYF
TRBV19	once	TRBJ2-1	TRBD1	TGTGCCAGTAGTAACCGGGACAGGCAATACAATGAGCAGTTCTTC	CASSNRDRQYNEQFF
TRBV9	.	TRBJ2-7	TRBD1	TGTGCCAGCAGCGGAGGGGACAGGGGATTATACGAGCAGTACTTC	CASSGGDRGLYEQYF
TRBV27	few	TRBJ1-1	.	TGTGCCAGCAGTGTCCAGGGAAACACTGAAGCTTTCTTT	CASSVQGNTEAFF
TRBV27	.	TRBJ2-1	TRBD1	TGTGCCAGCAGTCACGGACAGGGCAATGAGCAGTTCTTC	CASSHGQGNEQFF
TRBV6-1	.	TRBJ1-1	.	TGTGCCAGCACCGACAGGCAAAACACTGAAGCTTTCTTT	CASTDRQNTEAFF
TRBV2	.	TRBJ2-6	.	TGTGCCAGCAAGCGAGAGGCTGGGGCCAACGTCCTGACTTTC	CASKREAGANVLTF
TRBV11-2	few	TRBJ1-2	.	TGTGCCAGCAGCTTAGCCAATCTACAGGGATACTATGGCTACACCTTC	CASSLANLQGYYGYTF
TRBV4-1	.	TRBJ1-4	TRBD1	TGCGCCAGCAGCACTCCACCAGGGGGTCCTAATGAAAAACTGTTTTTT	CASSTPPGGPNEKLFF
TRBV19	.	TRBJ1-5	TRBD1	TGTGCCAGTAGTATGCTACCGCGACGATGGGACAGGGGGCAAGATAGCAATCAGCCCCAGCATTTT	CASSMLPRRWDRGQDSNQPQHF
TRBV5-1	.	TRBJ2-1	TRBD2	TGCGCCAGCCACATCAGCCCGGGGGGGGCCTCTGAGCAGTTCTTC	CASHISPGGASEQFF
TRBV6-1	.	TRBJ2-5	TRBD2	TGTGCCAGCAGTGTCCTAGCGGGAGTGTCGGAGACCCAGTACTTC	CASSVLAGVSETQYF
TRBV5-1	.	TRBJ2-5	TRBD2	TGCGCCAGCAGCTCGGGGACTAGCGGGAGTTCGGAGACCCAGTACTTC	CASSSGTSGSSETQYF
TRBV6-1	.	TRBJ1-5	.	TGTGCCAGCAGTGTCGTGACCCCACAGGGCAATCAGCCCCAGCATTTT	CASSVVTPQGNQPQHF
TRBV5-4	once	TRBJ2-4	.	TGTGCCAGCAGCTTGGGTGGGGGGGCCGCCAAAAACATTCAGTACTTC	CASSLGGGAAKNIQYF
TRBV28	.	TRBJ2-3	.	TGTGCCAGCAGTACCGGGACAAGGACAGATACGCAGTATTTT	CASSTGTRTDTQYF
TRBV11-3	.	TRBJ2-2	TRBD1	TGTGCCAGCAGCAAGGGACAGATCACCGGGGAGCTGTTTTTT	CASSKGQITGELFF
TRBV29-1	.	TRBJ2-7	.	TGCAGCGTTGTGGGGGCAACGATATACGAGCAGTACTTC	CSVVGATIYEQYF
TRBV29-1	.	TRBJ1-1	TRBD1	TGCAGCGGCAGACAGGGGGCTACCACTGAAGCTTTCTTT	CSGRQGATTEAFF